One T cell receptor beta chain is described in this entry. Its antigen is unknown. TCRdb reanalysed the 5' RACE reads using MiXCR and keeps one entry per CDR3 protein. The profile shows roughly 1.6 million distinct CDR3 sequences, less than 40% of them singletons. The record originates from a study of identical twins. Study observations and caveats: With monozygotic twins, out-of-frame TCR alpha sharing exceeded what models estimated. There was an excess of low generation probability in the out-of-frame alpha sequences that twins shared.

The CDR3 spans 12 residues. V was clipped by 3 bases and J by 6 bases, with 11 bases between them. CDR1 is SQVTM and CDR2 is ANQGSEA in the germline V gene. The chain has TRBV29-1 and TRBJ1-1; D ambiguous. The receptor comes from a newborn girl in good health. The specimen sequenced was cord blood. The CDR3 loop is CSVDSYKAEAFF. In DNA form, the CDR3 reads TGCAGCGTTGATTCTTATAAAGCTGAAGCTTTCTTT. Complete variable domain (other parts from reference TRBV29-1 and TRBJ1-1): SAVISQKPSRDICQRGTSLTIQCQVDSQVTMMFWYRQQPGQSLTLIATANQGSEATYESGFVIDKFPISRPNLTFSTLTVSNMSPEDSSIYLCSVDSYKAEAFFGQGTRLTVV.